The 11 T cell receptor beta chains reported below all come from one sample, sequenced in a study of chemoradiotherapy in HPV16-positive cancers. The table came from immunoSEQ multiplex PCR; TCRdb's copy has only in-frame clones and leaves some out. The top ten hold 9.5% to 12% of the sample, which has 15,000 or so clones, more than 70% seen once. This specimen was acquired from a patient who underwent chemoradiotherapy. The receptors come from a human donor with HPV-associated anogenital cancer.

The chain carries TRBV28 and TRBJ1-1; perhaps TRBD1 as D (6 bases). This CDR3 region has 13 residues. CDR1 and CDR2 (germline): MDHEN, SYDVKM. The V and J ends lost 4 bases and 4 bases respectively, with 10 bases between them. The CDR3 DNA is TGTGCCAGCAGTTACGGACAGACCACTGAAGCTTTCTTT. Its translation is CASSYGQTTEAFF.

V is TRBV20-1 and J is TRBJ2-7; maybe TRBD1 (5 bases). V was trimmed by 6 bases and J by 5 bases, leaving 11 bases between them. Germline-derived CDR1 and CDR2 are DFQATT and SNEGSKA (reference sequence). This CDR3 region has 11 residues. Written as DNA, the CDR3 is TGCAGTGCACTACAGGTCCACGAGCAGTACTTC. It specifies CSALQVHEQYF.

The V gene is TRBV2, the J gene TRBJ1-5, with TRBD1 as a possible D gene (6 bases). The CDR3 is 15 residues long. Trimming removed 3 bases at V and 6 bases at J, with 15 bases between. The germline CDR1 and CDR2 sequences are SNHLY and FYNNEI. For the CDR3, the DNA is TGTGCCAGCAGTGACGGACAGCACGTCGGTCAGCCCCAGCATTTT. Encoded protein: CASSDGQHVGQPQHF.

V usage is TRBV2 and J usage is TRBJ2-6; TRBD2 aligns across 7 bases. Germline V lookup: CDR1 SNHLY, CDR2 FYNNEI. V shed 7 bases, J shed 2 bases, and the junction held 8 bases outside the gene matches. The CDR3 has 16 residues. CDR3 loop: CASTGGLVTGANVLTF. The CDR3 DNA follows: TGTGCCAGCACCGGGGGGTTGGTAACTGGGGCCAACGTCCTGACTTTC.

This clone was counted once. J is TRBJ1-1 and V is TRBV2; tentatively, D is TRBD1 (6 bases). V was trimmed by 7 bases and J by 1 base, leaving 10 bases between them. The CDR3 has 13 residues. Germline V gene data show CDR1 as SNHLY and CDR2 as FYNNEI. The CDR3 here is CASINRENTEAFF. CDR3 bases: TGTGCCAGCATCAACAGGGAGAACACTGAAGCTTTCTTT.

The chain employs TRBV25-1 and TRBJ1-6, with no clear D. The V end was cut by 1 base, the J end by 4 bases, with 8 bases between. The CDR3 totals 15 residues. Germline assignment: CDR1 MGHDK and CDR2 SYGVNS. This CDR3 is CASSESNPYNSPLHF. The CDR3 DNA reads TGTGCCAGCAGTGAATCCAACCCTTATAATTCACCCCTCCACTTT.

This CDR3 is CASSQKQPLIDMNTEAFF. Written as DNA, the CDR3 is TGTGCCAGCAGCCAGAAACAGCCGCTCATTGATATGAACACTGAAGCTTTCTTT. V usage is TRBV14 and J usage is TRBJ1-1, with unresolved D. The CDR3 is made up of 18 amino acids. V lost 3 bases, J lost 0 bases, and 20 bases lay in between. Germline V lookup: CDR1 SGHDN, CDR2 FVKESK. Together with reference TRBV14 and TRBJ1-1, the CDR3 gives the full variable domain: EAGVTQFPSHSVIEKGQTVTLRCDPISGHDNLYWYRRVMGKEIKFLLHFVKESKQDESGMPNNRFLAERTGGTYSTLKVQPAELEDSGVYFCASSQKQPLIDMNTEAFFGQGTRLTVV.

This clone was counted between two and nine times. The rearrangement uses TRBV11-1 and TRBJ1-2, with D unresolved. The CDR3 covers 13 residues. The V gene lost 3 bases and the J gene lost 4 bases, with 9 bases spanning the gap. Germline V gene data show CDR1 as SGHAT and CDR2 as FQDESV (reference sequence). This CDR3 reads CASSFPQGYGYTF. CDR3 sequence (DNA): TGTGCCAGCAGCTTTCCTCAAGGCTATGGCTACACCTTC.

V and J are TRBV19 and TRBJ1-2, with D possibly TRBD1 on 6 matching bases. The CDR3 totals 15 residues. The germline V gene has CDR1 LNHDA and CDR2 SQIVND (reference sequence). Trimming took 7 bases from V and 1 from J, leaving 16 bases between them. The DNA for the CDR3 is TGTGCCAGTAAAGTTAAGGCAGGGGATAACTATGGCTACACCTTC. Translation: CASKVKAGDNYGYTF.

CDR3 nucleotides: TGTGCCAGCAGCCAAGTGCAGGGAGGCTATGGCTACACCTTC. This sequence encodes CASSQVQGGYGYTF. The chain combines TRBV14 with TRBJ1-2, with D perhaps TRBD1 (5 bases). V lost 1 base to trimming and J lost 4 bases, with 10 bases between them. The CDR3 runs 14 residues. The germline CDR1 and CDR2 sequences are SGHDN and FVKESK.

The chain carries TRBV7-2 and TRBJ1-1; D is undetermined. Deletions cut 7 bases from V and 1 base from J, with 7 bases between. Germline CDR1 reads SGHTA; CDR2 reads FQGNSA. The CDR3 is 12 residues long. The CDR3 DNA reads TGTGCCAGCAACCTTGGGAACACTGAAGCTTTCTTT. It is translated as CASNLGNTEAFF. Full variable domain (remainder filled in from reference TRBV7-2 and TRBJ1-1): GAGVSQSPSNKVTEKGKDVELRCDPISGHTALYWYRQSLGQGLEFLIYFQGNSAPDKSGLPSDRFSAERTGGSVSTLTIQRTQQEDSAVYLCASNLGNTEAFFGQGTRLTVV.